This TCR beta chain is drawn from a study of T cell changes during pregnancy in multiple sclerosis. Sequencing used immunoSEQ multiplex PCR; TCRdb keeps in-frame clones, though not all of them. The sample consists of roughly 22,000 clones, 91% of them appearing once. The CDR3 loop spans 15 amino acids. The V gene end was trimmed by 5 bases and the J gene end by 4 bases; junction bases not matched to a gene: 4. Germline CDR1 and CDR2: MGHRA and YSYEKL. The sequencing used CD4+ T cells from peripheral blood mononuclear cells, collected after pregnancy. The TCR originated in a female donor in good health, enrolled as a control in a pregnancy study. The chain carries TRBV4-1 and TRBJ2-1; 11 bases are a match to TRBD2. The CDR3 loop reads CASSSGTSGYNEQFF. The CDR3 DNA reads TGCGCCAGCAGCTCTGGGACTAGCGGATACAATGAGCAGTTCTTC.